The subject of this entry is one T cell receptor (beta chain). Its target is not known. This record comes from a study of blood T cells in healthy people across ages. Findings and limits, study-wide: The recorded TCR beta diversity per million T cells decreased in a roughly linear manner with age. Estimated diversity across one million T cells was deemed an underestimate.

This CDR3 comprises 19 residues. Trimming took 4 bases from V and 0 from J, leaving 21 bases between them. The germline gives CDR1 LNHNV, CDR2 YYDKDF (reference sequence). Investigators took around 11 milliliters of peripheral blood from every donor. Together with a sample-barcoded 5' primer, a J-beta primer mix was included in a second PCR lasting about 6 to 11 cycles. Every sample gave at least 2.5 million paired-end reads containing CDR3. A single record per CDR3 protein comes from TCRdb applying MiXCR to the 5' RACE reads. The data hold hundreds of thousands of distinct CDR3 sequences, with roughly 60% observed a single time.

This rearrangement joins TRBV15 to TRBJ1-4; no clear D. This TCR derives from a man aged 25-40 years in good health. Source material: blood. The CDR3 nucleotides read TGTGCCACCAGCATCCACCGCTCAACGTGGGCAGCAACTAATGAAAAACTGTTTTTT. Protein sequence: CATSIHRSTWAATNEKLFF.